This T cell receptor (beta chain) was captured in a study of blood T cell repertoires in COVID-19. Study information: Samples of COVID-19 (acute and convalescent) were obtained from the United States, Italy and Spain.

The CDR3 covers 15 residues. Trimming took 3 bases from V and 0 from J, leaving 10 bases between them. The germline CDR1 and CDR2 sequences are SGHNT and YYREEE (reference sequence). Sequenced by immunoSEQ multiplex PCR; TCRdb stores in-frame clones only, minus some. The table lists just over 250,000 clones, more than 85% of them singletons. The J gene is TRBJ1-3, the V gene TRBV5-4; D unclear. Sequenced sample: peripheral blood. The receptor was derived from a person aged 18-29 years with COVID-19, enrolled during active disease. The DNA for the CDR3 is TGTGCCAGCAGCTACGCCGGGTTCTCTGGAAACACCATATATTTT. Translation: CASSYAGFSGNTIYF.